A single sample is the source of the 21 T cell receptor beta chains below, sequenced in a study of CD8+ T cells in alopecia areata. cDNA serving as the sequencing template came from extracted, reverse transcribed RNA. Only in-frame clones appear in the TCRdb table, and some are missing; sequencing was by immunoSEQ multiplex PCR. In the table there are some 5,000 clones, 60% of which are singletons. Alopecia areata patients provided lesional scalp punch biopsies and peripheral blood. The specimen was skin. The receptors shown here come from a human donor with alopecia areata.

The chain joins TRBV5-1 to TRBJ1-1; D might be TRBD1 (5 bases). CDR1 and CDR2 (germline): SGHRS, YFSETQ. V was trimmed by 0 bases and J by 1 base, leaving 10 bases between them. This CDR3 is built from 15 residues. CDR3 sequence: CASSLGGEWNTEAFF. The CDR3 DNA reads TGCGCCAGCAGCTTGGGAGGGGAATGGAACACTGAAGCTTTCTTT.

J is TRBJ2-1 and V is TRBV29-1; TRBD2 matches 10 bases. J gave up 5 bases and V 3 bases, and 4 bases lay outside the gene matches. Germline V gene sequence: CDR1 SQVTM, CDR2 ANQGSEA. The CDR3 is made up of 14 amino acids. The CDR3 region has the DNA TGCAGCGTTGATGTGCTAGCGGGAGACAATGAGCAGTTCTTC. Its protein is CSVDVLAGDNEQFF.

V gene TRBV5-1 combines with J gene TRBJ2-7; weak D call: TRBD2 (6 bases). CDR1 is SGHRS and CDR2 is YFSETQ in the germline V gene. Trimming left V 4 bases short and J 2 bases short, with 16 bases between. This CDR3 is 15 amino acids long. The CDR3 sequence: CASSGKGSGAYEQYF. The CDR3, as DNA: TGCGCCAGCAGCGGGAAGGGTAGCGGAGCCTACGAGCAGTACTTC.

This clone has only one observation. This chain uses TRBV10-2 with TRBJ1-2; D gene unclear. In germline, CDR1 is WSHSY, CDR2 SAAADI. V was pared by 6 bases and J by 4 bases, with 9 bases between. The CDR3 is 12 amino acids. CDR3 loop: CASRRAPYGYTF. The CDR3 nucleotides read TGCGCCAGCAGACGGGCCCCCTATGGCTACACCTTC.

This chain uses TRBV11-2 with TRBJ2-7, with D maybe TRBD1 (6 bases). CDR1 and CDR2 from the germline V gene are SGHAT and FQNNGV. The CDR3 totals 15 residues. V lost 5 bases and J 1 base, leaving 15 bases between the germline ends. The CDR3 DNA follows: TGTGCCAGCAGCCCACTAGGGGGAAGGTCCTACGAGCAGTACTTC. It specifies CASSPLGGRSYEQYF.

The rearrangement uses TRBV7-9 and TRBJ2-1; D is undetermined. The CDR3 covers 12 residues. Trimming stripped 5 bases from V and 5 bases from J, with 7 bases between. CDR1 SEHNR and CDR2 FQNEAQ come from the germline V gene (reference sequence). In DNA, the CDR3 is TGTGCCAGCAGCCAACAACACAATGAGCAGTTCTTC. As protein: CASSQQHNEQFF. The variable domain in full, with the rest retrieved from reference TRBV7-9 and TRBJ2-1, is DTGVSQNPRHKITKRGQNVTFRCDPISEHNRLYWYRQTLGQGPEFLTYFQNEAQLEKSRLLSDRFSAERPKGSFSTLEIQRTEQGDSAMYLCASSQQHNEQFFGPGTRLTVL.

Details on this clone: With a far larger clone one base away, a read error is the likely cause. This same CDR3 is encoded by further DNA sequences in the sample. J is TRBJ2-7 and V is TRBV5-4; D is perhaps TRBD2 (6 bases). CDR3 length: 13 residues. CDR1 and CDR2 from the germline V gene are SGHNT and YYREEE (reference sequence). The CDR3 protein is CASSREMTYEQYF. CDR3 DNA sequence: TGTGCCAGCAGCCGGGAGATGACCTACGAGCAATACTTC.

This sequence joins TRBV18 and TRBJ1-2; perhaps TRBD1 as D (6 bases). This CDR3 is built from 14 residues. The germline CDR1 and CDR2 sequences are KGHSH and LQKENI. V gave up 6 bases and J gave up 7 bases, with 18 bases separating them. Here the CDR3 reads CASSPDRTGRGYTF. The CDR3 DNA sequence: TGTGCCAGCTCTCCGGACAGAACCGGGCGTGGCTACACCTTC. Combining the CDR3 with reference TRBV18 and TRBJ1-2 gives the whole variable domain NAGVMQNPRHLVRRRGQEARLRCSPMKGHSHVYWYRQLPEEGLKFMVYLQKENIIDESGMPKERFSAEFPKEGPSILRIQQVVRGDSAAYFCASSPDRTGRGYTFGSGTRLTVV.

The gene calls are TRBV7-9 and TRBJ2-1; D is ambiguous. The V end was cut by 1 base, the J end by 4 bases, with 5 bases between. The CDR3 is 13 residues long. Per the germline V gene, CDR1 is SEHNR and CDR2 is FQNEAQ (reference sequence). CDR3 in amino acids: CASSLDSYNEQFF. The CDR3 DNA reads as TGTGCCAGCAGCTTAGATTCTTACAATGAGCAGTTCTTC.

This sequence joins TRBV20-1 and TRBJ2-7; no clear D. There are 11 residues in the CDR3. Germline lookup yields CDR1 DFQATT and CDR2 SNEGSKA (reference sequence). V lost 1 base and J lost 6, with 7 bases in between. Written as DNA, the CDR3 is TGCAGTGCTAGAGGTCCCATCGAGCAGTACTTC. As protein: CSARGPIEQYF.

The rearrangement joins TRBV30 to TRBJ2-1; D is undetermined. Between the trimmed V and J ends, which lost 3 bases and 0 bases, there was a span of 9 bases. This CDR3 comprises 14 residues. Germline assignment: CDR1 GTSNPN and CDR2 SVGIG (reference sequence). The CDR3 loop is CAWRLLSSYNEQFF. The CDR3 coding sequence is TGTGCCTGGAGACTTCTAAGCTCCTACAATGAGCAGTTCTTC. Based on the CDR3 plus reference TRBV30 and TRBJ2-1, the full variable domain is SQTIHQWPATLVQPVGSPLSLECTVEGTSNPNLYWYRQAAGRGLQLLFYSVGIGQISSEVPQNLSASRPQDRQFILSSKKLLLSDSGFYLCAWRLLSSYNEQFFGPGTRLTVL.

V usage is TRBV6-5 and J usage is TRBJ1-6; D is unresolved. The CDR3 runs 16 residues. Germline CDR1 is MNHEY and CDR2 is SVGAGI. V was clipped by 0 bases and J by 5 bases, with 11 bases between them. This CDR3 is CASSYSLWPDNSPLHF. The DNA of the CDR3 is TGTGCCAGCAGTTACTCGCTTTGGCCAGATAATTCACCCCTCCACTTT.

Of note for this clone: This likely reflects a read error, since a far larger clone is one base away. This specimen includes other DNA sequences encoding the same CDR3. The chain carries TRBV7-9 and TRBJ2-7, with 13 nucleotides matching TRBD2. The CDR3 has 17 residues. Germline assignment: CDR1 SEHNR and CDR2 FQNEAQ (reference sequence). CDR3 protein: CASSPGRLAGGTYEQYF. The CDR3 DNA follows: TGTGCGAGCAGCCCCGGCAGACTAGCGGGAGGCACCTACGAGCAGTACTTC.

The chain employs TRBV7-9 and TRBJ2-7; tentative D call: TRBD2 (6 bases). Trimming shortened V by 3 bases and J by 3 bases, and 9 bases separated the two germline ends. CDR1 is SEHNR and CDR2 is FQNEAQ in the germline V gene (reference sequence). The CDR3 has 13 amino acids. Here the CDR3 DNA reads TGTGCCAGCAGCTTGGGACTGAACTACGAGCAGTACTTC. Translating it yields CASSLGLNYEQYF.

Comments on this clone: Other DNA sequences of this sample code for an identical CDR3. CDR3 amino acids: CASSLAGRNTEAFF. DNA for the CDR3: TGTGCCAGCAGCCTAGCAGGGAGGAACACTGAAGCTTTCTTT. The chain carries TRBV11-2 and TRBJ1-1; TRBD1 is a possible D gene (5 bases). This CDR3 spans 14 amino acids. V lost 5 bases and J 1 base, leaving 11 bases between the germline ends. Germline V gives CDR1 SGHAT, CDR2 FQNNGV. Variable domain in full (rest from reference TRBV11-2 and TRBJ1-1): EAGVAQSPRYKIIEKRQSVAFWCNPISGHATLYWYQQILGQGPKLLIQFQNNGVVDDSQLPKDRFSAERLKGVDSTLKIQPAKLEDSAVYLCASSLAGRNTEAFFGQGTRLTVV.

CDR3 in amino acids: CASSSTPNTGELFF. Written as DNA, the CDR3 is TGCGCCAGCAGTTCAACTCCGAACACCGGGGAGCTGTTTTTT. This rearrangement joins TRBV5-1 to TRBJ2-2; D uncertain. Germline values: CDR1 SGHRS, CDR2 YFSETQ. The V end was cut by 5 bases, the J end by 0 bases, with 8 bases between. This CDR3 spans 14 amino acids.

The chain carries TRBV6-5 and TRBJ2-3; 7 positions agree with TRBD1. The CDR3 has 13 residues. From germline, CDR1 is MNHEY and CDR2 SVGAGI. The V segment lost 8 bases and the J segment 2 bases; nucleotides outside the gene matches: 4. Written as DNA, the CDR3 is TGTGCCAGCGGAGACAGGGTCACAGATACGCAGTATTTT. Protein: CASGDRVTDTQYF.

This rearrangement joins TRBV11-1 to TRBJ1-4, with 8 bases fitting TRBD1. The V segment lost 5 bases and the J segment 2 bases; nucleotides outside the gene matches: 1. The V gene's germline CDR1 is SGHAT and CDR2 FQDESV (reference sequence). The CDR3 runs 14 residues. This CDR3 reads CASSRTGTNEKLFF. The CDR3 DNA is TGTGCCAGCAGCCGGACAGGGACTAATGAAAAACTGTTTTTT.

The count of this clone is one. The J gene is TRBJ2-7, the V gene TRBV11-2; D unclear. Germline CDR1 SGHAT, CDR2 FQNNGV. Trimming stripped 0 bases from V and 2 bases from J, with 17 bases between. There are 17 residues in the CDR3. The CDR3 DNA reads as TGTGCCAGCAGCTTAGATAGTCGAACACTTTCCCCCTACGAGCAGTACTTC. This sequence encodes CASSLDSRTLSPYEQYF.

This sequence joins TRBV28 and TRBJ1-2; D is unresolved. The ends were cut back, 3 bases at V and 1 base at J, with 9 bases in the middle. The CDR3 length is 14 residues. Germline V gives CDR1 MDHEN, CDR2 SYDVKM. For the CDR3, the DNA is TGTGCCAGCAGTTTGGTCCAGGTTAACTATGGCTACACCTTC. Its protein product is CASSLVQVNYGYTF.

The J gene is TRBJ2-5, the V gene TRBV28, with D unresolved. The DNA end favors TRBJ2-7, so the J call may be wrong. The CDR3 totals 12 residues. Germline loops: CDR1 MDHEN, CDR2 SYDVKM. CDR3 loop: CASSLRFYEQYF. The CDR3 nucleotides are TGTGCCAGCAGTTTGCGGTTCTACGAGCAGTACTTC.